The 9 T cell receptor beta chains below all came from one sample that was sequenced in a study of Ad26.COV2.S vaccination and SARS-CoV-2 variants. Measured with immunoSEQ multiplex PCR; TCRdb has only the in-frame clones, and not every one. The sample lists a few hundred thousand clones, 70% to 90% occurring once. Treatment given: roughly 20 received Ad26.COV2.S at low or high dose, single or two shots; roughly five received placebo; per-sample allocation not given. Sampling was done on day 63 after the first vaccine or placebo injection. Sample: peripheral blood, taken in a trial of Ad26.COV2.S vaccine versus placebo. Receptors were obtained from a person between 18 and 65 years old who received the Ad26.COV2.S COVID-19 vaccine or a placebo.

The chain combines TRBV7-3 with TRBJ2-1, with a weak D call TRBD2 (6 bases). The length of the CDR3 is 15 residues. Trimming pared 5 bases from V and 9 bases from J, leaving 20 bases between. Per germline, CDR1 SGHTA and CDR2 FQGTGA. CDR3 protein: CASSLDGGPQGEQFF. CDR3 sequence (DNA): TGTGCCAGCAGCCTAGACGGGGGACCCCAGGGTGAGCAGTTCTTC. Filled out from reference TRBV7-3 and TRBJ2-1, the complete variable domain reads GAGVSQTPSNKVTEKGKYVELRCDPISGHTALYWYRQSLGQGPEFLIYFQGTGAADDSGLPNDRFFAVRPEGSVSTLKIQRTERGDSAVYLCASSLDGGPQGEQFFGPGTRLTVL.

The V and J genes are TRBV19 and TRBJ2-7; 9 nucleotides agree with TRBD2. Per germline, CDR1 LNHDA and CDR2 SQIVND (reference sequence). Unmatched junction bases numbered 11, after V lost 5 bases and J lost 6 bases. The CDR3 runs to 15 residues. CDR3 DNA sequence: TGTGCCAGTAGTGCACTACTTAGCGGGGGTGGCGAGCAGTACTTC. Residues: CASSALLSGGGEQYF.

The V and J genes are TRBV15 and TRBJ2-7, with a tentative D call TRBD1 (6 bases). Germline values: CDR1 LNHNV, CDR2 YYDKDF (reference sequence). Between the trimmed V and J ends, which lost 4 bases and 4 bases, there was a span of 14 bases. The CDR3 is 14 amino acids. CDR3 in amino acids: CATSNLRGMYEQYF. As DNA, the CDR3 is TGTGCCACCAGCAATCTCAGGGGTATGTACGAGCAGTACTTC.

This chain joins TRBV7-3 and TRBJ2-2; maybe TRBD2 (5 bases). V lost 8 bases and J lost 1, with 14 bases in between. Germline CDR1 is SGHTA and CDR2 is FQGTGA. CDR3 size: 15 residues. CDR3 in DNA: TGTGCCAGCGCCGAGGGAAGCGGGAACACCGGGGAGCTGTTTTTT. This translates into CASAEGSGNTGELFF.

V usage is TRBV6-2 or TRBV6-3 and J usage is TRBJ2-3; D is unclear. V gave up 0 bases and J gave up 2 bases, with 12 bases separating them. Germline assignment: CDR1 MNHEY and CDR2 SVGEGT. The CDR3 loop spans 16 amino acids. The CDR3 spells CASSYSISGSTDTQYF. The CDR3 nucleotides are TGTGCCAGCAGTTACTCGATCTCTGGTTCCACAGATACGCAGTATTTT.

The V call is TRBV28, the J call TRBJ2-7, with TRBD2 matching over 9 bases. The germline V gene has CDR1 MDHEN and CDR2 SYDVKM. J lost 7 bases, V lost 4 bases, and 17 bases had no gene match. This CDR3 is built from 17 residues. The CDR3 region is CASSSRSGGGAFWEQYF. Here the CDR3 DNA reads TGTGCCAGCAGTTCCCGTTCCGGCGGGGGGGCTTTTTGGGAGCAGTACTTC.

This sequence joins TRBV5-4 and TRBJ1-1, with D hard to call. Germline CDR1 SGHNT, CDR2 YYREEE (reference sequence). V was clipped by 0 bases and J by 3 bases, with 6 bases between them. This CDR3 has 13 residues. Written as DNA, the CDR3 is TGTGCCAGCAGCTTGGAGCCAGACACTGAAGCTTTCTTT. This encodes CASSLEPDTEAFF. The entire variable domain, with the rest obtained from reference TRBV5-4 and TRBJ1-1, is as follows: ETGVTQSPTHLIKTRGQQVTLRCSSQSGHNTVSWYQQALGQGPQFIFQYYREEENGRGNFPPRFSGLQFPNYSSELNVNALELDDSALYLCASSLEPDTEAFFGQGTRLTVV.

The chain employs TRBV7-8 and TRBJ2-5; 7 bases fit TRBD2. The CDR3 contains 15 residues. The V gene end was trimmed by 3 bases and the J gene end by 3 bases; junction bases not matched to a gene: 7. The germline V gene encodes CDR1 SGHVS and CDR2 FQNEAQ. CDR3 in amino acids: CASSFTGTNEETQYF. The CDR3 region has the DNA TGTGCCAGCAGCTTTACCGGGACTAACGAAGAGACCCAGTACTTC.

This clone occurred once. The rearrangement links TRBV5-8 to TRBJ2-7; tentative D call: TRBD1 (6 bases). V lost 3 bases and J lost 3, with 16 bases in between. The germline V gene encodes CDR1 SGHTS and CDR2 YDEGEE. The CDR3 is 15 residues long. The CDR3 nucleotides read TGTGCCAGCAGCTGGGGTCCTGCAGGGGACTACGAGCAGTACTTC. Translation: CASSWGPAGDYEQYF.